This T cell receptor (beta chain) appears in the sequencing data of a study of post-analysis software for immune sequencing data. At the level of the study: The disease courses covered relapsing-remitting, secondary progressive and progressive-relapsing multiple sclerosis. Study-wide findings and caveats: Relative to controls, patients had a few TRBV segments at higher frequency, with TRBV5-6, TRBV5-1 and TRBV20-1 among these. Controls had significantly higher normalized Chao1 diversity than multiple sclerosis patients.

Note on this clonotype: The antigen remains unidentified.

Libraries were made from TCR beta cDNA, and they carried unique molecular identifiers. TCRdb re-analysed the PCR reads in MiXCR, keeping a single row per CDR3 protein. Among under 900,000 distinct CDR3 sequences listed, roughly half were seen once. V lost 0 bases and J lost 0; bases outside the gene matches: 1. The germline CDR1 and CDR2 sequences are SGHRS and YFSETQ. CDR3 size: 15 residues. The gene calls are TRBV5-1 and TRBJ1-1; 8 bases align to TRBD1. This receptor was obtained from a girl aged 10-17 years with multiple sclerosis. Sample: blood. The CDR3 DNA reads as TGCGCCAGCAGCTTGGACAGGGGGGTGAACACTGAAGCTTTCTTT. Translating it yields CASSLDRGVNTEAFF.